Below, one T cell receptor (beta chain) is given with its context. These data originate in a study of T cell changes during pregnancy in multiple sclerosis. The CDR3 has 13 amino acids. V lost 3 bases, J lost 9 bases, and 7 bases stayed unmatched. Germline CDR1 is GTSNPN and CDR2 is SVGIG (reference sequence). Sequencing used immunoSEQ multiplex PCR; TCRdb keeps in-frame clones, though not all of them. The sample consists of 70,000 or so clones, over 80% of them appearing once. The sequencing here drew on CD4+ T cells from peripheral blood mononuclear cells, taken before pregnancy. V usage is TRBV30 and J usage is TRBJ2-7; 11 nucleotides line up with TRBD2. The clonotype comes from a female donor with multiple sclerosis, enrolled in a pregnancy study. CDR3 residues: CAWRIAGGVPQYF. CDR3 sequence (DNA): TGTGCCTGGAGAATAGCGGGGGGGGTACCGCAGTACTTC.